This T cell receptor beta chain was observed in a study of CD4+ T cells in melanoma. Germline CDR1 is SGHDT and CDR2 is YYEEEE. This CDR3 is built from 13 residues. The V segment lost 2 bases and the J segment 7 bases; nucleotides outside the gene matches: 2. TCRdb's table, derived via immunoSEQ multiplex PCR, lists solely in-frame clones and lacks some. This table has more than 7,000 clones, over 55% appearing once. The table lists this clone with a few counts. The target antigen is unknown. Notes on the study in general: A reported correlation linked neoantigen-specific CD4+ T cells to CD8+, macrophage and B cell function. Diverse differentiation states were reported for melanoma neoantigen-specific CD4+ T cells.

V usage is TRBV5-6 and J usage is TRBJ1-4; 7 nucleotides line up with TRBD1. The TCR comes from a human donor with melanoma. Sequences were obtained from cells from a culture (not recorded whether cultured in vitro). CDR3 DNA sequence: TGTGCCAGCAGCTTTACAGGGGCTGAAAAACTGTTTTTT. It translates to CASSFTGAEKLFF.